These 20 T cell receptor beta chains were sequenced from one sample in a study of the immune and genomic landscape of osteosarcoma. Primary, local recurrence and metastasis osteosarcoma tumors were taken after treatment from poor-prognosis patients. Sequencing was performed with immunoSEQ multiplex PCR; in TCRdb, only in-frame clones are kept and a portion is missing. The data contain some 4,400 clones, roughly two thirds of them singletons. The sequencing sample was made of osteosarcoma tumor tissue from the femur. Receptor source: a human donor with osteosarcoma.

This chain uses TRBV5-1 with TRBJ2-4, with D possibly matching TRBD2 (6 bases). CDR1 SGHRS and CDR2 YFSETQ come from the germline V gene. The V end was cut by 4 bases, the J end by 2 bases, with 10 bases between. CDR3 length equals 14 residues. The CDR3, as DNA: TGCGCCAGCAGCCCCTGGGACTCCAAAAACATTCAGTACTTC. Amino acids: CASSPWDSKNIQYF.

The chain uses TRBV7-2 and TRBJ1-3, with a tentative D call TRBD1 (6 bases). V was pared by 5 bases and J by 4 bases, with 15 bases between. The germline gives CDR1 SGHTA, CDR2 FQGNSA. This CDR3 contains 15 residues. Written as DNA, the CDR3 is TGTGCCAGCAGCCCAACAGGGTCAGGAGGAAACACCATATATTTT. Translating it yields CASSPTGSGGNTIYF.

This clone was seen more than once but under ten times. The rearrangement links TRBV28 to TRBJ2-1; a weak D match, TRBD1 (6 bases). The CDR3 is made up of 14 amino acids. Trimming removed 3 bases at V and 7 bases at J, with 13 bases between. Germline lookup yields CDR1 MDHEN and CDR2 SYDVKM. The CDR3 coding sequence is TGTGCCAGCAGTTTGGTCGGTAGGGGGAATGAGCAGTTCTTC. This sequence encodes CASSLVGRGNEQFF.

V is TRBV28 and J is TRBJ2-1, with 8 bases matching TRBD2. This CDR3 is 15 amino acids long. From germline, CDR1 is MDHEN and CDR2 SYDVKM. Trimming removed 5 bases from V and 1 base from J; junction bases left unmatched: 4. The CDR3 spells CASSPLAESYNEQFF. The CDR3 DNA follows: TGTGCCAGCAGTCCACTAGCGGAGTCCTACAATGAGCAGTTCTTC.

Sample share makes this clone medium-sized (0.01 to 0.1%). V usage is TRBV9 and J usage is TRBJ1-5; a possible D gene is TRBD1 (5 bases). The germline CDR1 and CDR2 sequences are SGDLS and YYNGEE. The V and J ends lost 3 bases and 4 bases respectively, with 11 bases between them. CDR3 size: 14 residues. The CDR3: CASSGPRENQPQHF. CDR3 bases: TGTGCCAGCAGCGGCCCCAGGGAGAATCAGCCCCAGCATTTT.

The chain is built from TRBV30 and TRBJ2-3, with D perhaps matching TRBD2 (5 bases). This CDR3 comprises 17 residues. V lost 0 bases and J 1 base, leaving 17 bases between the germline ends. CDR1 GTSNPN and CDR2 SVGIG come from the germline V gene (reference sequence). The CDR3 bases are TGTGCCTGGAGTGTGTCCCGGACTCCCCAAGGCACAGATACGCAGTATTTT. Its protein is CAWSVSRTPQGTDTQYF.

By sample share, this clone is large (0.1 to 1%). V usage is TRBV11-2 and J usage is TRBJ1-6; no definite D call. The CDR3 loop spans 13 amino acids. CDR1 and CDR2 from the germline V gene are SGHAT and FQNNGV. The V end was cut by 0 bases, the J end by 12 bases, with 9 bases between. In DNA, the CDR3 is TGTGCCAGCAGCTTAGATTGGGATCAACCCCTCCACTTT. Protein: CASSLDWDQPLHF. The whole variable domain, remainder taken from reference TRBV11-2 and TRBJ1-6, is EAGVAQSPRYKIIEKRQSVAFWCNPISGHATLYWYQQILGQGPKLLIQFQNNGVVDDSQLPKDRFSAERLKGVDSTLKIQPAKLEDSAVYLCASSLDWDQPLHFGNGTRLTVT.

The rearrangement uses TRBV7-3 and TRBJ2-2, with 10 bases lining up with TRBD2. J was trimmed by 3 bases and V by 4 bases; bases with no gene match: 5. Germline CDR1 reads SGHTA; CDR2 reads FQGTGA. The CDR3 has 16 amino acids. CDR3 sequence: CASSWVAGGYTGELFF. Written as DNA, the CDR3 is TGTGCCAGCAGCTGGGTAGCGGGAGGTTACACCGGGGAGCTGTTTTTT.

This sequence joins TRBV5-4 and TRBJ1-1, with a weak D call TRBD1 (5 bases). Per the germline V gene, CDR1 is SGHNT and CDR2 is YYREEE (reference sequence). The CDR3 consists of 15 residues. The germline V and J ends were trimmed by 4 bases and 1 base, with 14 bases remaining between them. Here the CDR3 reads CASSPWGRGNTEAFF. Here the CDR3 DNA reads TGTGCCAGCAGCCCATGGGGTAGGGGGAACACTGAAGCTTTCTTT.

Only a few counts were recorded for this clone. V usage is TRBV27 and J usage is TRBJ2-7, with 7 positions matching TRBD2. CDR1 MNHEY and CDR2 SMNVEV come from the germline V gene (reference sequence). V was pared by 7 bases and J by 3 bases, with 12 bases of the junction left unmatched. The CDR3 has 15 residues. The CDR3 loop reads CASTALGVAGYEQYF. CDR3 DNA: TGTGCCAGCACCGCCCTGGGAGTAGCGGGCTACGAGCAGTACTTC.

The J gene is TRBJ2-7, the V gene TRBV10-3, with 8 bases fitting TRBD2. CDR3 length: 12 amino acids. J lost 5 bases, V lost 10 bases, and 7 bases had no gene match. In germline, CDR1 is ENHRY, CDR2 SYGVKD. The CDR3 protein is CATTGGTHEQYF. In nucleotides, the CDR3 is TGTGCCACGACGGGGGGGACCCACGAGCAGTACTTC.

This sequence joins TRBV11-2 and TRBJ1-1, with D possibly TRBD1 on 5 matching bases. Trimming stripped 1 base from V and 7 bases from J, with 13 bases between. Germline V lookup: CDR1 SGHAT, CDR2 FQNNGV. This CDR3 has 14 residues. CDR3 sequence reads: CASSLGFGRDEAFF. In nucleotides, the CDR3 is TGTGCCAGCAGCTTAGGTTTTGGCAGGGATGAAGCTTTCTTT.

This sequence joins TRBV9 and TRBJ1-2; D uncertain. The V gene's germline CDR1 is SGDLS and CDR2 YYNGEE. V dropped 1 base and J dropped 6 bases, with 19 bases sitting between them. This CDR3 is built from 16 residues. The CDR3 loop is CASSVRPSEVMDGYTF. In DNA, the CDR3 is TGTGCCAGCAGCGTACGACCCTCTGAGGTTATGGATGGCTACACCTTC.

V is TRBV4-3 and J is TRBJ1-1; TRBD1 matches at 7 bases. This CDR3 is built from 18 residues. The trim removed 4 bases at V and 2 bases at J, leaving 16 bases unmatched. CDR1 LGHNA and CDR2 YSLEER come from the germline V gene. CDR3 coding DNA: TGCGCCAGCAGCCCGTTTTATGGGGCAGGGGGTATAAACACTGAAGCTTTCTTT. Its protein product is CASSPFYGAGGINTEAFF.

The CDR3 loop reads CASSRVQALMNTEAFF. CDR3 nucleotide sequence: TGTGCCAGCAGCCGAGTACAGGCTCTAATGAACACTGAAGCTTTCTTT. The rearrangement uses TRBV4-2 and TRBJ1-1; maybe TRBD1 (5 bases). V lost 4 bases and J 0 bases, leaving 15 bases between the germline ends. The CDR3 loop spans 16 amino acids. CDR1 and CDR2 (germline): LGHNA, YNFKEQ.

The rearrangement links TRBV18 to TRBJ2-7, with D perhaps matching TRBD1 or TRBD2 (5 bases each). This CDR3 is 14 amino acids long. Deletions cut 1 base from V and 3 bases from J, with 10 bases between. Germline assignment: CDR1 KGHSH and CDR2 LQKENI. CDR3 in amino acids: CASSPRGFGYEQYF. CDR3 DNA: TGTGCCAGCTCACCACGGGGGTTCGGCTACGAGCAGTACTTC.

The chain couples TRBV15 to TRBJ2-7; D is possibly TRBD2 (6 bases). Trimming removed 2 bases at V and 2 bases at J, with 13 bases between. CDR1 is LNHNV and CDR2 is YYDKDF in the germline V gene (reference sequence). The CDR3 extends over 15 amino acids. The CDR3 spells CATSRSRDSPYEQYF. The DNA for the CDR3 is TGTGCCACCAGCAGATCTCGGGACTCCCCCTACGAGCAGTACTTC.

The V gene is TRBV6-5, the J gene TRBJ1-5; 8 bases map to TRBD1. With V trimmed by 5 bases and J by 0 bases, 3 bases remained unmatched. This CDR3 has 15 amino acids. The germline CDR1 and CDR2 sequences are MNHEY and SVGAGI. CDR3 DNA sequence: TGTGCCAGCAGTACAGGGGGTTATAGCAATCAGCCCCAGCATTTT. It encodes CASSTGGYSNQPQHF.

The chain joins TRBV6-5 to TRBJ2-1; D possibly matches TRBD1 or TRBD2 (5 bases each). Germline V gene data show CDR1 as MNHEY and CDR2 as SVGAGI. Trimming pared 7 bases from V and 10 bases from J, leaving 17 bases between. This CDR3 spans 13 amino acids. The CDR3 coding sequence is TGTGCCAGCACCGAGGGAGCCCCAGGGGAGCAGTTCTTC. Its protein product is CASTEGAPGEQFF.

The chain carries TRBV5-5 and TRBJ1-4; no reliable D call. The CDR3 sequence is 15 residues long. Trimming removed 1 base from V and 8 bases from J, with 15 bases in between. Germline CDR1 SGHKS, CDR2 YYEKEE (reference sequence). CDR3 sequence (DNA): TGTGCCAGCAGCTTGTCTTCGCAGGTTAAAGAAAAACTGTTTTTT. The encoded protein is CASSLSSQVKEKLFF.